This T cell receptor beta chain was obtained from a study of regulatory T cells in long-lasting Graves disease. Across the whole study: The term persistent Graves' disease signified upward of 5 years on antithyroid drugs with positive TSH receptor antibodies. Notes on the study in general: With a small sample size, accuracy may have been reduced. Shared public clonotypes totalled 2,741 in persistent patients, compared with about 930 in new patients.

A note on this clonotype: The antigen remains unidentified.

Described time point: persistent/refractory GD, antithyroid drugs over 5 years with positive TRAb. There was RNA extracted from PBMCs, and the TCR library was made from it. The trim removed 5 bases at V and 6 bases at J, leaving 7 bases unmatched. This CDR3 region has 14 residues. Germline values: CDR1 DFQATT, CDR2 SNEGSKA (reference sequence). Both iRepertoire HTBI primers and Arm-PCR of CDR3 regions were used to build the TCR beta libraries. TCRdb independently ran MiXCR on the multiplex PCR reads; one entry per CDR3 protein. Among roughly 430,000 distinct CDR3 sequences, 20% to 25% were seen once, and the ten largest hold roughly an eighth.

The TCR was taken from a female donor with Graves disease. The sequences come from peripheral blood mononuclear cells (PBMCs), collected when the disease was refractory, from a patient treated with antithyroid drugs. V usage is TRBV20-1 and J usage is TRBJ2-1, with 10 bases matching TRBD2. This CDR3 is CSASPSGRLNEQFF. CDR3 nucleotide sequence: TGCAGTGCTTCCCCTAGCGGGAGACTCAATGAGCAGTTCTTC.